This T cell receptor (beta chain) was identified during a study of shared clonotypes between healthy human individuals. The CDR3 sequence is 15 residues long. The junction had 7 bases not matched to a gene; V was cut back by 6 bases and J by 1 base. CDR1 is SEHNR and CDR2 is FQNEAQ in the germline V gene (reference sequence). The healthy adult donors were HIV-negative and reported no recent acute infections or vaccinations. The donors, all of them Caucasian adults, lived in Nashville, Tennessee. Per the study methods: In the immunoSEQ data, sequences were junction-only and lacked quality scores, so filtering differed. The data were produced by immunoSEQ multiplex PCR, yet TCRdb's version contains in-frame clones alone and is incomplete. The V and J calls and clone size are taken from that table; D and trimming were inferred from the DNA. The sample lists roughly 2.2 million clones, around 90% occurring once.

The J gene is TRBJ1-1, the V gene TRBV7-9; TRBD1 aligns across 8 bases. The sequence was obtained from a man between 18 and 35 years old in good health. Some clones in this sample may be carry-over from other donors' samples. Sequencing was carried out using naive CD4+ T cells from PBMCs. Subset here: CD45RA+ positively selected. This CDR3 reads CASRQGVMANTEAFF. The CDR3 DNA reads TGTGCCAGCAGACAGGGGGTCATGGCGAACACTGAAGCTTTCTTT. The full variable domain, completed using reference TRBV7-9 and TRBJ1-1, is DTGVSQNPRHKITKRGQNVTFRCDPISEHNRLYWYRQTLGQGPEFLTYFQNEAQLEKSRLLSDRFSAERPKGSFSTLEIQRTEQGDSAMYLCASRQGVMANTEAFFGQGTRLTVV.